This T cell receptor beta chain emerged from a study of OX40 agonist ivuxolimab in advanced cancers. Collection of blood occurred at baseline, at cycle 4 day 1, and at cycle 7 day 1. The data were produced by immunoSEQ multiplex PCR, yet TCRdb's version contains in-frame clones alone and is incomplete. The profile shows about 84,000 clones, 94% of them singletons. CDR1 and CDR2 (germline): LGHNA, YNFKEQ. The CDR3 length is 17 residues. The ends lost 0 bases at V and 5 bases at J; junction bases unmatched: 8. Material: CD4+ or CD8+ T cells sorted from blood, obtained in a trial of the OX40 agonist ivuxolimab. The chain employs TRBV4-2 and TRBJ2-7, with 12 bases lining up with TRBD1. The clonotype comes from an adult with an advanced solid tumor such as melanoma, head and neck, liver or kidney cancer. The CDR3 loop reads CASSQDPTGTGGDEQYF. CDR3 sequence (DNA): TGTGCCAGCAGCCAAGATCCTACGGGGACAGGGGGCGACGAGCAGTACTTC.